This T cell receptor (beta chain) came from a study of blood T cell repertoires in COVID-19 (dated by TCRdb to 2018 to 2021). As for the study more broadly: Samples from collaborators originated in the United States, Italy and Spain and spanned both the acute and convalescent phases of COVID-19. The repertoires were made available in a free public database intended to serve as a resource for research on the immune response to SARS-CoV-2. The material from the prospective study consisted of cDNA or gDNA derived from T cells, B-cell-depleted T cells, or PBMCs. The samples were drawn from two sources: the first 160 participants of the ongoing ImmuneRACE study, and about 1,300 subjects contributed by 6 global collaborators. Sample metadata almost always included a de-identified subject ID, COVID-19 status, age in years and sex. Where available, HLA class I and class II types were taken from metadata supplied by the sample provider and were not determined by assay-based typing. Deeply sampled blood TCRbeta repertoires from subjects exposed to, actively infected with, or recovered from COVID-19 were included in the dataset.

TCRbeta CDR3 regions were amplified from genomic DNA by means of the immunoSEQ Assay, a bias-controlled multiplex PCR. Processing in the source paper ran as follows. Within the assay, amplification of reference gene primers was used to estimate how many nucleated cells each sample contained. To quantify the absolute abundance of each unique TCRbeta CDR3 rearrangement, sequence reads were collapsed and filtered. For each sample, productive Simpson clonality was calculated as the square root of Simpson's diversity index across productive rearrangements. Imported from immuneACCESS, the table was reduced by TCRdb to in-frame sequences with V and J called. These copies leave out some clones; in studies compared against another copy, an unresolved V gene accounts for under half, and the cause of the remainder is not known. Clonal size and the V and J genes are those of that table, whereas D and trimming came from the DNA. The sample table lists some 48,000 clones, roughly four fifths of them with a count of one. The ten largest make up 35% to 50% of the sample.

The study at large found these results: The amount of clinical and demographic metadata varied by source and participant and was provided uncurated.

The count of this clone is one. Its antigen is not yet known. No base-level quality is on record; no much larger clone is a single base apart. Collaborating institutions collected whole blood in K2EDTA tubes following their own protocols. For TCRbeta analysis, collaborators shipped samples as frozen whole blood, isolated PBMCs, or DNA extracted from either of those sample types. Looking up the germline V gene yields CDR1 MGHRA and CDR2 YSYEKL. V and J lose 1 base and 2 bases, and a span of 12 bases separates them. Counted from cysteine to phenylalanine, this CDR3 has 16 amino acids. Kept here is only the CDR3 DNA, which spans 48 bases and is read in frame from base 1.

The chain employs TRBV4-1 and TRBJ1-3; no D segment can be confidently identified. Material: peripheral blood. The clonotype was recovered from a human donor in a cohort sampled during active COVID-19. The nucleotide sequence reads TGCGCCAGCAGCCAAGTCTTTTCACAGACTGGAAACACCATATATTTT. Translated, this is CASSQVFSQTGNTIYF.